This TCR beta chain appears in the sequencing data of a study of control samples from healthy donors and cancer patients. Measured with immunoSEQ multiplex PCR; TCRdb has only the in-frame clones, and not every one. The sample shows 45,000 to 60,000 clones, roughly 94% of them seen only once. Germline CDR1 and CDR2: KGHSH and LQKENI. The CDR3 consists of 15 residues. The V gene end was trimmed by 6 bases and the J gene end by 0 bases; junction bases not matched to a gene: 3. V is TRBV18 and J is TRBJ2-1; 9 nucleotides line up with TRBD1. This sequence was found in a man aged 30 to 39 in good health. Sequencing used blood. The DNA of the CDR3 is TGTGCCAGCTCCCAGGGACAGGGCTCCTACAATGAGCAGTTCTTC. Protein sequence: CASSQGQGSYNEQFF.